Sequencing of this TCR beta chain was carried out in a study of glioma-infiltrating T cells after dendritic cell vaccination. Whole-study context: Autologous tumor lysate was loaded overnight onto monocyte-derived dendritic cells grown 6 to 7 days with IL-4 and GM-CSF.

The immunoSEQ assay amplified TCRB CDR3 from up to roughly 2 ug DNA. The assay was immunoSEQ multiplex PCR, and TCRdb's table has in-frame clones only and misses some. Of about 94,000 clones listed, around 80% were seen once; the top ten hold 5.4%. Time point reported: after dendritic cell vaccination, including at tumor progression/relapse. Blood PBMC samples: pre-vaccination, two weeks post third vaccination, and at tumor progression. General study points: Complete blood and tumor specimen sets were limited to few patients.

Notes on this clone: Its specificity is unknown.

The sample consisted of blood, taken after dendritic cell vaccination. The TCR was taken from a human donor with glioblastoma.

CDR3 nucleotides: TGTGCCACCCAGACTCAAGGCGGGGGGAATGAGCAGTTCTTC. The encoded protein is CATQTQGGGNEQFF. The genes are TRBV2 and TRBJ2-1; 8 nucleotides agree with TRBD2. With 10 bases clipped from V and 7 bases from J, the junction kept 12 bases outside the gene matches. The length of the CDR3 is 14 residues. The germline CDR1 and CDR2 sequences are SNHLY and FYNNEI.